The 7 T cell receptor beta chains reported below all come from one sample, sequenced in a study of regulatory T cells in long-lasting Graves disease. iRepertoire HTBI primers and Arm-PCR of CDR3 regions built TCR beta libraries. One entry per CDR3 protein, called by TCRdb with MiXCR from the multiplex PCR reads. The table lists approximately 360,000 distinct CDR3 sequences, around 11% of them singletons, with 18% in the top ten. As to time point: newly diagnosed GD, antithyroid drugs for less than 3 months. Scientists built the TCR library using RNA that was extracted from PBMCs. The sample was also reused in another study, on T cells in Graves' hyperthyroidism and ophthalmopathy.

The sample in question was peripheral blood mononuclear cells (PBMCs), obtained at new diagnosis, from a patient treated with antithyroid drugs. Receptors were obtained from a young woman with Graves disease.

This clonotype appeared a few times. A much more abundant neighbour one base away suggests this may be a read error. CDR3 residues: CAGSLLTGGWQETQYF. CDR3 nucleotides: TGTGCCGGCAGTTTACTTACAGGGGGTTGGCAAGAGACCCAGTACTTC. V is TRBV27 and J is TRBJ2-5, with 8 bases aligning to TRBD1. From germline, CDR1 is MNHEY and CDR2 SMNVEV (reference sequence). The CDR3 is 16 amino acids.

This clonotype has more than one count but fewer than ten. CDR3 protein: CASSLVDRGREKLFF. DNA of the CDR3: TGTGCCAGCAGCTTGGTGGACAGGGGGCGCGAAAAACTGTTTTTT. The chain combines TRBV7-9 with TRBJ1-4, with TRBD1 identical over 11 bases. V shed 3 bases, J shed 8 bases, and the junction held 5 bases outside the gene matches. Looked up from germline, CDR1 is SEHNR and CDR2 is FQNEAQ (reference sequence). The CDR3 has 15 residues.

V is TRBV5-1 and J is TRBJ2-1; D tentatively fits TRBD1 or TRBD2 (6 bases each). Germline values: CDR1 SGHRS, CDR2 YFSETQ. Trimming left V 9 bases short and J 9 bases short, with 19 bases between. This CDR3 has 13 amino acids. CDR3 residues: CATSWGRGSEQFF. The DNA for the CDR3 is TGCGCCACCAGTTGGGGGCGGGGAAGTGAGCAGTTCTTC.

This clonotype was counted many times. CDR3 protein: CASTTGLETQYF. The CDR3 DNA sequence: TGTGCCAGCACTACAGGGTTGGAGACCCAGTACTTC. The genes are TRBV2 and TRBJ2-5; D may be TRBD1 (6 bases). Germline V lookup: CDR1 SNHLY, CDR2 FYNNEI. V was pared by 7 bases and J by 5 bases, with 11 bases between. CDR3 length: 12 residues.

In its sample, this clonotype was seen a few times. The V call is TRBV6-2 or TRBV6-3, the J call TRBJ2-7; 8 bases match TRBD1. Per germline, CDR1 MNHEY and CDR2 SVGEGT. Trimming cost V 3 bases and J 9 bases; bases outside gene matches: 7. The CDR3 is 13 residues long. Written as DNA, the CDR3 is TGTGCCAGCAGTTATCTCCGCGGGACAGGGCAGTACGTC. It translates to CASSYLRGTGQYV.

This clonotype was counted between two and nine times. This chain links TRBV28 with TRBJ1-4; TRBD1 agrees at 11 bases. Germline V gene lookup returns CDR1 MDHEN and CDR2 SYDVKM. The CDR3 length is 14 residues. The V segment lost 4 bases and the J segment 14 bases; nucleotides outside the gene matches: 9. DNA for the CDR3: TGTGCCAGCAGTTCTCAGGGCCGGGACAGGGGGCTGTTTTTT. Translation gives CASSSQGRDRGLFF.

This clonotype was counted a few times. The chain has TRBV7-2 and TRBJ1-6; D gene unclear. The CDR3 totals 15 residues. Trimming left V 1 base short and J 2 bases short, with 6 bases between. The germline V gene has CDR1 SGHTA and CDR2 FQGNSA. The DNA for the CDR3 is TGTGCCAGCAGCTTAGAAGGTCCCTATAATTCACCCCTCCACTTT. Its protein is CASSLEGPYNSPLHF.